This T cell receptor (beta chain) was captured in a study of T cell changes during pregnancy in multiple sclerosis. Of note for this clone: The junction and the germline gene differ at one end; a read error may be behind it.

TCRdb keeps only in-frame clones here, not all; method: immunoSEQ multiplex PCR. Of tens of thousands of clones listed, 88% are singletons. The CDR3 is 14 residues long. The germline V gene has CDR1 MNHEY and CDR2 SMNVEV (reference sequence). The V and J genes are TRBV27 and TRBJ2-3; D gene uncertain. The sequencing here drew on CD8+ T cells from peripheral blood mononuclear cells, taken after pregnancy. The TCR was taken from a female donor in good health, enrolled as a control in a pregnancy study. The CDR3 reads CASSLSEVTDTQYF. CDR3 coding DNA: TGTGCCAGCAGTCTATCCGAGGTTACAGATACGCAGTATTTT.